The 15 T cell receptor beta chains below all came from one sample that was sequenced in a study of technical replicates of blood from several donors. Assay: immunoSEQ multiplex PCR; the TCRdb copy retains only in-frame clones and omits some. The sample lists about 69,000 clones; around 90% were seen once. Sequencing was performed on PBMCs. Every receptor here comes from a human donor in good health. Some clones in this sample may be carry-over from other donors' samples.

The J gene is TRBJ2-7, the V gene TRBV5-5; 10 bases are shared with TRBD2. The CDR3 totals 13 residues. Germline CDR1 reads SGHKS; CDR2 reads YYEKEE (reference sequence). Losses at the gene ends were 4 bases for V and 6 bases for J; bases not matched to a gene: 4. In nucleotides, the CDR3 is TGTGCCAGCAGCGGGACTAGCGTCTCCGAGCAGTACTTC. This gives the protein CASSGTSVSEQYF.

The chain employs TRBV19 and TRBJ1-6, with 7 bases aligning to TRBD1. This CDR3 is 15 amino acids long. V shed 6 bases, J shed 7 bases, and the junction held 9 bases outside the gene matches. Germline assignment: CDR1 LNHDA and CDR2 SQIVND (reference sequence). The CDR3 nucleotides read TGTGCCAGTAGCGTAACAGGGGATTCCAATTCACCCCTCCACTTT. Amino acid sequence: CASSVTGDSNSPLHF.

This rearrangement joins TRBV5-6 to TRBJ2-7; weak D call: TRBD1 (6 bases). The CDR3 loop spans 14 amino acids. Trimming removed 4 bases from V and 3 bases from J, with 14 bases in between. Per germline, CDR1 SGHDT and CDR2 YYEEEE. CDR3 residues: CASSLTGFIYEQYF. The DNA of the CDR3 is TGTGCCAGCAGCCTGACAGGATTTATCTACGAGCAGTACTTC.

This clone was seen a handful of times. The chain combines TRBV13 with TRBJ1-6; D uncertain. V lost 4 bases and J lost 9, with 10 bases in between. The CDR3 length is 13 residues. Looked up from germline, CDR1 is PRHDT and CDR2 is FYEKMQ (reference sequence). CDR3 region: CASSSSLSSPLHF. The CDR3 DNA follows: TGTGCCAGCAGCTCCAGTTTATCTTCACCCCTCCACTTT.

This clone was observed once. The CDR3 coding sequence is TGCGCCAGCAGCCAAGATTTTGCTAGCGGATCCAATGAGCAGTTCTTC. Its translation: CASSQDFASGSNEQFF. The V call is TRBV4-3, the J call TRBJ2-1; TRBD2 agrees at 7 bases. The CDR3 consists of 16 residues. Germline trimming cut 0 bases from V and 6 bases from J; bases unmatched to any gene: 8. CDR1 is LGHNA and CDR2 is YSLEER in the germline V gene.

V usage is TRBV7-7 and J usage is TRBJ2-5; D remains unclear. V was pared by 3 bases and J by 2 bases, with 7 bases between. The CDR3 loop spans 13 amino acids. Looked up from germline, CDR1 is SSHAT and CDR2 is FNYEAQ (reference sequence). This chain's CDR3 is CASSFGTQETQYF. In DNA, the CDR3 is TGTGCCAGCAGCTTTGGCACGCAAGAGACCCAGTACTTC. Filled out from reference TRBV7-7 and TRBJ2-5, the complete variable domain reads GAGVSQSPRYKVTKRGQDVTLRCDPISSHATLYWYQQALGQGPEFLTYFNYEAQPDKSGLPSDRFSAERPEGSISTLTIQRTEQRDSAMYRCASSFGTQETQYFGPGTRLLVL.

Here the CDR3 reads CARYYGYTF. CDR3 nucleotides: TGCGCCAGGTATTATGGCTACACCTTC. The chain uses TRBV4-1 and TRBJ1-2; D gene unclear. The germline V gene encodes CDR1 MGHRA and CDR2 YSYEKL. The length of the CDR3 is 9 residues. V shed 9 bases and J shed 5 bases, with 4 bases lying between them.

The rearrangement links TRBV7-2 to TRBJ1-5; a possible D gene is TRBD1 (5 bases). The germline V gene encodes CDR1 SGHTA and CDR2 FQGNSA. V dropped 1 base and J dropped 5 bases, with 15 bases sitting between them. There are 16 residues in the CDR3. CDR3 sequence (DNA): TGTGCCAGCAGCTTAGTGGGGCAGGGATTCCATCAGCCCCAGCATTTT. It codes for CASSLVGQGFHQPQHF.

V gene TRBV29-1 combines with J gene TRBJ2-7; tentative D call: TRBD1 (6 bases). This CDR3 contains 12 residues. Between the trimmed V and J ends, which lost 4 bases and 9 bases, there was a span of 16 bases. CDR1 SQVTM and CDR2 ANQGSEA come from the germline V gene. CDR3 residues: CSVGQGKFGQYF. Here the CDR3 DNA reads TGCAGCGTTGGGCAGGGGAAGTTCGGGCAGTACTTC.

V gene TRBV12-5 combines with J gene TRBJ2-3; D may be TRBD1 (8 bases). Germline loops: CDR1 LGHNT, CDR2 FRNRAP. Trimming stripped 9 bases from V and 4 bases from J, with 14 bases between. This CDR3 contains 13 residues. CDR3 bases: TGTGCTAGCGAAACAGGGGGGGCAGATACGCAGTATTTT. Translating gives CASETGGADTQYF. The whole variable domain, remainder taken from reference TRBV12-5 and TRBJ2-3, is DARVTQTPRHKVTEMGQEVTMRCQPILGHNTVFWYRQTMMQGLELLAYFRNRAPLDDSGMPKDRFSAEMPDATLATLKIQPSEPRDSAVYFCASETGGADTQYFGPGTRLTVL.

The chain recombines TRBV10-3 with TRBJ1-5; 8 positions agree with TRBD1. The J segment lost 7 bases and the V segment lost 6 bases, leaving 5 bases of the junction unmatched. The V gene's germline CDR1 is ENHRY and CDR2 SYGVKD. This CDR3 has 13 residues. In nucleotides, the CDR3 is TGTGCCATCAGCTCGGACAGGGCCCAGCCCCAGCATTTT. It specifies CAISSDRAQPQHF.

V and J are TRBV13 and TRBJ2-2; D is ambiguous. Trimming stripped 5 bases from V and 6 bases from J, with 10 bases between. Looked up from germline, CDR1 is PRHDT and CDR2 is FYEKMQ (reference sequence). CDR3 length: 13 amino acids. The CDR3 here is CASSPRLSGELFF. CDR3 DNA: TGTGCCAGCAGCCCCAGGTTGTCCGGGGAGCTGTTTTTT.

This chain uses TRBV6-5 with TRBJ2-3; D remains ambiguous. CDR1 and CDR2 from the germline V gene are MNHEY and SVGAGI. Trimming removed 8 bases from V and 0 bases from J, with 9 bases in between. The CDR3 runs to 13 residues. This CDR3 reads CASSKSSTDTQYF. The CDR3 DNA sequence: TGTGCCAGCTCTAAGTCTAGCACAGATACGCAGTATTTT.

This chain links TRBV4-2 with TRBJ2-5, with D tentatively TRBD1 (6 bases). The CDR3 consists of 16 residues. The germline V and J ends were trimmed by 1 base and 5 bases, with 17 bases remaining between them. The germline V gene has CDR1 LGHNA and CDR2 YNFKEQ. The CDR3: CASSQAFVGGPETQYF. For the CDR3, the DNA is TGTGCCAGCAGCCAAGCCTTCGTAGGGGGTCCGGAGACCCAGTACTTC.

The chain combines TRBV20-1 with TRBJ2-7; D ambiguous. CDR1 is DFQATT and CDR2 is SNEGSKA in the germline V gene (reference sequence). V was cut by 5 bases and J by 7 bases, with 9 bases left in between. The CDR3 is 10 amino acids. CDR3 nucleotide sequence: TGCAGTGCTTCTGGGCGAGAGCAGTACTTC. Protein: CSASGREQYF.